These 29 T cell receptor beta chains were sequenced from one sample in a study of shared clonotypes between healthy human individuals. TCRdb keeps only in-frame clones here, not all; method: immunoSEQ multiplex PCR. The profile shows 2 million to 3 million clones, 93% of them singletons. Specimen: naive CD4+ T cells from PBMCs. Subset: CD45RA+ positively selected. The receptor set was obtained from a man aged 18 to 30 in good health. Some clones in this sample may be carry-over from other donors' samples.

About this clone: Other DNA sequences in the same sample also yield this CDR3. This chain connects TRBV5-1 to TRBJ2-5, with 9 bases aligning to TRBD2. The CDR3 has 13 residues. V lost 4 bases and J lost 4; bases outside the gene matches: 2. Germline-derived CDR1 and CDR2 are SGHRS and YFSETQ. The chain's CDR3 is CASSAGLAETQYF. The CDR3, as DNA: TGCGCCAGCAGCGCGGGACTAGCAGAGACCCAGTACTTC.

The chain employs TRBV9 and TRBJ2-3; TRBD2 matches 14 bases. Losses at the gene ends were 3 bases for V and 3 bases for J; bases not matched to a gene: 9. Germline CDR1 is SGDLS and CDR2 is YYNGEE. This CDR3 is 18 amino acids long. This chain's CDR3 is CASSAELGTSGSTDTQYF. CDR3 DNA sequence: TGTGCCAGCAGCGCCGAACTGGGGACTAGCGGGAGTACAGATACGCAGTATTTT. Together with reference TRBV9 and TRBJ2-3, the CDR3 gives the full variable domain: DSGVTQTPKHLITATGQRVTLRCSPRSGDLSVYWYQQSLDQGLQFLIQYYNGEERAKGNILERFSAQQFPDLHSELNLSSLELGDSALYFCASSAELGTSGSTDTQYFGPGTRLTVL.

The chain is built from TRBV4-1 and TRBJ1-2, with D unresolved. The CDR3 runs 15 residues. V lost 2 bases to trimming and J lost 6 bases, with 16 bases between them. Germline assignment: CDR1 MGHRA and CDR2 YSYEKL. The CDR3 DNA follows: TGCGCCAGCAGCCAATTCGGACGGGTCCGGGATGGCTACACCTTC. Translating gives CASSQFGRVRDGYTF.

This clone was picked up one time. The V and J genes are TRBV28 and TRBJ2-1; 10 positions match TRBD2. CDR3 length equals 14 residues. The V gene end was trimmed by 8 bases and the J gene end by 7 bases; junction bases not matched to a gene: 8. Germline CDR1 is MDHEN and CDR2 is SYDVKM. This chain's CDR3 is CASSLAGAGNEQFF. In nucleotides, the CDR3 is TGTGCCAGCTCTCTAGCGGGAGCTGGTAATGAGCAGTTCTTC.

The chain recombines TRBV5-1 with TRBJ1-2; possible D gene TRBD1, 5 bases. Germline CDR1 reads SGHRS; CDR2 reads YFSETQ. This CDR3 comprises 14 residues. Trimming took 1 base from V and 3 from J, leaving 10 bases between them. The CDR3 sequence: CASSLPRADYGYTF. Written as DNA, the CDR3 is TGCGCCAGCAGCTTGCCCAGGGCGGACTATGGCTACACCTTC.

About this clone: The same CDR3 also results from other DNA sequences found in this sample. The chain couples TRBV2 to TRBJ1-1; D gene uncertain. CDR1 is SNHLY and CDR2 is FYNNEI in the germline V gene. V dropped 6 bases and J dropped 1 base, with 3 bases sitting between them. The CDR3 has 11 amino acids. The CDR3 region is CASSENTEAFF. The CDR3 region has the DNA TGTGCCAGCAGCGAGAACACTGAAGCTTTCTTT.

This clone was recorded a few times. The rearrangement uses TRBV10-1 and TRBJ1-3; D ambiguous. Germline V gene lookup returns CDR1 WNHNN and CDR2 SYGVQD (reference sequence). Trimming cost V 3 bases and J 5 bases, with 11 bases left between them. The CDR3 runs to 14 residues. The CDR3 bases are TGCGCCAGCAGTGACGGCCAGGACCGAAACACCATATATTTT. This translates into CASSDGQDRNTIYF.

The V gene is TRBV5-1, the J gene TRBJ2-7; weak D call: TRBD1 (5 bases). Looked up from germline, CDR1 is SGHRS and CDR2 is YFSETQ. V was clipped by 4 bases and J by 6 bases, with 17 bases between them. This CDR3 is built from 14 residues. The CDR3 is CASSPGPPRGEQYF. The CDR3 coding sequence is TGCGCCAGCAGCCCTGGGCCCCCTAGGGGCGAGCAGTACTTC. Full variable domain (missing parts from reference TRBV5-1 and TRBJ2-7): KAGVTQTPRYLIKTRGQQVTLSCSPISGHRSVSWYQQTPGQGLQFLFEYFSETQRNKGNFPGRFSGRQFSNSRSEMNVSTLELGDSALYLCASSPGPPRGEQYFGPGTRLTVT.

The CDR3 sequence is CASSFLPGGVDQPQHF. CDR3 coding DNA: TGCGCCAGCAGCTTTCTCCCAGGGGGTGTTGATCAGCCCCAGCATTTT. The chain couples TRBV5-1 to TRBJ1-5, with 7 bases matching TRBD1. The V gene's germline CDR1 is SGHRS and CDR2 YFSETQ. Trimming at V came to 2 bases and at J to 5 bases, leaving 10 bases not matched to a gene. The CDR3 has 16 amino acids.

The gene calls are TRBV7-9 and TRBJ2-3; 7 nucleotides match TRBD2. This CDR3 is 15 amino acids long. Looked up from germline, CDR1 is SEHNR and CDR2 is FQNEAQ (reference sequence). With V trimmed by 3 bases and J by 0 bases, 3 bases remained unmatched. As DNA, the CDR3 is TGTGCCAGCAGCTTCAGCGGGATGAGCACAGATACGCAGTATTTT. This sequence encodes CASSFSGMSTDTQYF.

The chain employs TRBV14 and TRBJ2-3, with D unclear. This CDR3 has 12 residues. In germline, CDR1 is SGHDN, CDR2 FVKESK. V gave up 5 bases and J gave up 0 bases, with 3 bases separating them. The CDR3 coding sequence is TGTGCCAGCAGCACTAGCACAGATACGCAGTATTTT. Its translation: CASSTSTDTQYF.

The J gene is TRBJ2-1, the V gene TRBV4-3; D is uncertain. Trimming shortened V by 3 bases and J by 7 bases, and 13 bases separated the two germline ends. The CDR3 length is 14 residues. Germline CDR1 is LGHNA and CDR2 is YSLEER. For the CDR3, the DNA is TGCGCCAGCAGCCACAGGAACAAGTTGAATGAGCAGTTCTTC. It yields the protein CASSHRNKLNEQFF.

This chain links TRBV2 with TRBJ1-5; D is ambiguous. The CDR3 runs to 14 residues. Trimming cost V 6 bases and J 4 bases, with 13 bases left between them. Germline lookup yields CDR1 SNHLY and CDR2 FYNNEI. The CDR3 DNA sequence: TGTGCCAGCAGGTATTCGGCGGTTAATCAGCCCCAGCATTTT. Translated, it gives CASRYSAVNQPQHF.

This chain joins TRBV18 and TRBJ2-2; the D is unclear. CDR1 and CDR2 from the germline V gene are KGHSH and LQKENI. Deletions cut 1 base from V and 0 bases from J, with 12 bases between. The CDR3 has 17 residues. The CDR3 loop reads CASSPRKGSANTGELFF. Here the CDR3 DNA reads TGTGCCAGCTCACCACGAAAGGGATCCGCGAACACCGGGGAGCTGTTTTTT.

This clone has only one observation. This sequence joins TRBV7-3 and TRBJ2-1, with a tentative D call TRBD2 (6 bases). Germline-derived CDR1 and CDR2 are SGHTA and FQGTGA. The CDR3 has 13 amino acids. Between the trimmed V and J ends, which lost 1 base and 8 bases, there was a span of 9 bases. CDR3 in DNA: TGTGCCAGCAGCTTAAGAGGAGGGTATGAGCAGTTCTTC. Translation: CASSLRGGYEQFF.

This clone has only one observation. The V call is TRBV29-1, the J call TRBJ2-1; 9 bases match TRBD2. Germline CDR1 is SQVTM and CDR2 is ANQGSEA. The CDR3 extends over 14 amino acids. Losses at the gene ends were 7 bases for V and 6 bases for J; bases not matched to a gene: 10. CDR3 sequence (DNA): TGCAGCGCCGGGCCTAGCGGGGAGATCAATGAGCAGTTCTTC. Its translation is CSAGPSGEINEQFF.

This chain connects TRBV7-2 to TRBJ1-2; weak D call: TRBD1 (6 bases). Germline V CDR1 and CDR2: SGHTA, FQGNSA. CDR3 length: 16 amino acids. Trimming took 3 bases from V and 2 from J, leaving 16 bases between them. The CDR3 nucleotides are TGTGCCAGCAGCTTGTGGGCCCAGGGGACGAACTATGGCTACACCTTC. Protein product: CASSLWAQGTNYGYTF.

The J gene is TRBJ2-1, the V gene TRBV5-1, with 9 nucleotides matching TRBD1. The trim removed 7 bases at V and 7 bases at J, leaving 9 bases unmatched. The CDR3 is 14 residues long. Germline CDR1 reads SGHRS; CDR2 reads YFSETQ. The CDR3 bases are TGCGCCAGCGGCCTCGGGACAGGGATTAATGAGCAGTTCTTC. It encodes CASGLGTGINEQFF. Drawing the rest from reference TRBV5-1 and TRBJ2-1, the complete variable domain is KAGVTQTPRYLIKTRGQQVTLSCSPISGHRSVSWYQQTPGQGLQFLFEYFSETQRNKGNFPGRFSGRQFSNSRSEMNVSTLELGDSALYLCASGLGTGINEQFFGPGTRLTVL.

This clone came up once. The J gene is TRBJ2-7, the V gene TRBV4-3; D unclear. With 3 bases removed from V and 4 bases from J, the gap between germline ends came to 10 bases. From germline, CDR1 is LGHNA and CDR2 YSLEER. This CDR3 has 13 amino acids. Written as DNA, the CDR3 is TGCGCCAGCAGCCAGGAACCCTCGTACGAGCAGTACTTC. Amino acid sequence: CASSQEPSYEQYF.

This chain joins TRBV28 and TRBJ2-7; D is uncertain. The germline V gene encodes CDR1 MDHEN and CDR2 SYDVKM. V was shortened by 3 bases and J by 0 bases, with 12 bases between the two germline ends. The CDR3 runs 15 residues. The CDR3: CASSLDRARSYEQYF. The DNA of the CDR3 is TGTGCCAGCAGTTTGGACCGGGCCCGCTCCTACGAGCAGTACTTC.

The chain uses TRBV28 and TRBJ2-6; D is ambiguous. Germline CDR1 reads MDHEN; CDR2 reads SYDVKM. The CDR3 is made up of 15 amino acids. Trimming pared 1 base from V and 4 bases from J, leaving 8 bases between. The CDR3 is CASSLSGLGANVLTF. Written as DNA, the CDR3 is TGTGCCAGCAGTTTATCTGGCTTAGGGGCCAACGTCCTGACTTTC.

The sample holds one count of this clone. The chain links TRBV5-1 to TRBJ2-4, with D possibly being TRBD1 or TRBD2 (5 bases each). V shed 0 bases and J shed 2 bases, with 15 bases lying between them. This CDR3 is 17 amino acids long. Germline V gives CDR1 SGHRS, CDR2 YFSETQ. CDR3 sequence: CASSLEGVRGSKNIQYF. The CDR3 DNA sequence: TGCGCCAGCAGCTTGGAAGGTGTGAGGGGATCCAAAAACATTCAGTACTTC.

The V and J genes are TRBV28 and TRBJ1-1, with TRBD1 as a possible D gene (5 bases). The CDR3 spans 11 residues. Looked up from germline, CDR1 is MDHEN and CDR2 is SYDVKM. The V end was cut by 2 bases, the J end by 10 bases, with 8 bases between. CDR3 in amino acids: CASSLHRLAFF. CDR3 DNA sequence: TGTGCCAGCAGTTTACACAGGCTAGCTTTCTTT.

The genes are TRBV4-1 and TRBJ2-5, with TRBD1 as a possible D gene (6 bases). The CDR3 has 15 amino acids. Germline values: CDR1 MGHRA, CDR2 YSYEKL. V dropped 1 base and J dropped 5 bases, with 14 bases sitting between them. In nucleotides, the CDR3 is TGCGCCAGCAGCCAAGGCCCAGGGGAAGGGGAGACCCAGTACTTC. As protein: CASSQGPGEGETQYF.

The J gene is TRBJ2-7, the V gene TRBV7-9; D remains ambiguous. This CDR3 contains 14 residues. CDR1 is SEHNR and CDR2 is FQNEAQ in the germline V gene (reference sequence). V dropped 5 bases and J dropped 3 bases, with 14 bases sitting between them. CDR3 sequence (DNA): TGTGCCAGCAGCCTTGCCTCCGGGTTCTACGAGCAGTACTTC. It specifies CASSLASGFYEQYF. The whole variable domain, remainder taken from reference TRBV7-9 and TRBJ2-7, is DTGVSQNPRHKITKRGQNVTFRCDPISEHNRLYWYRQTLGQGPEFLTYFQNEAQLEKSRLLSDRFSAERPKGSFSTLEIQRTEQGDSAMYLCASSLASGFYEQYFGPGTRLTVT.

The rearrangement joins TRBV5-1 to TRBJ1-3, with 10 bases fitting TRBD1. The CDR3 sequence is 17 residues long. Trimming took 1 base from V and 4 from J; bases not matched to a gene: 8. Germline loops: CDR1 SGHRS, CDR2 YFSETQ. CDR3 residues: CASSLLPGTGVGNTIYF. In nucleotides, the CDR3 is TGCGCCAGCAGCTTGTTACCCGGGACAGGGGTCGGAAACACCATATATTTT.

The chain has TRBV28 and TRBJ1-1; 7 positions agree with TRBD1. The CDR3 runs to 15 residues. Germline V gene lookup returns CDR1 MDHEN and CDR2 SYDVKM. The V gene end was trimmed by 6 bases and the J gene end by 5 bases; junction bases not matched to a gene: 12. In nucleotides, the CDR3 is TGTGCCAGCAGGAGACCTCAGGGGGGAGGAACTGAAGCTTTCTTT. Protein product: CASRRPQGGGTEAFF.

This clone was seen once. V is TRBV5-1 and J is TRBJ2-5; tentative D call: TRBD1 (6 bases). The J call is doubtful: the DNA matches TRBJ2-7 better. From germline, CDR1 is SGHRS and CDR2 YFSETQ. CDR3 length: 13 amino acids. The CDR3 bases are TGCGCCAGCAGCTTTAGGACAGAGGACGAGCAGTACTTC. Protein product: CASSFRTEDEQYF.

The chain uses TRBV5-1 and TRBJ1-4, with 9 bases fitting TRBD1. Germline CDR1 and CDR2: SGHRS and YFSETQ. Unmatched junction bases numbered 5, after V lost 0 bases and J lost 8 bases. The CDR3 length is 15 residues. CDR3 amino acids: CASSLGQGEWEKLFF. The DNA of the CDR3 is TGCGCCAGCAGCTTGGGACAGGGGGAGTGGGAAAAACTGTTTTTT.